What follows is one TCR beta chain and its context. The planned depth of sequencing spanned 1 in 200,000 to 1 in 1 million T cells. Profiling relied on immunoSEQ multiplex PCR, and the TCRdb table lists in-frame clones only, not all of them. This sample yields about 76,000 clones, of which approximately 87% are seen a single time; roughly 40% belongs to the top ten. These data belong to a study of cytotoxic CD8 clonotypes in ibrutinib-treated CLL. Study-wide context: Complete response was seen in 2 patients and partial in approximately 25; roughly 12 progressed and some 14 stayed remitted after a median roughly six years.

CDR3 length: 16 amino acids. From germline, CDR1 is MDHEN and CDR2 SYDVKM. The V and J ends lost 5 bases and 0 bases respectively, with 13 bases between them. The sample was PBMCs, taken after 24 months of ibrutinib treatment. The chain uses TRBV28 and TRBJ2-2; D gene ambiguous. This clonotype was obtained from a human donor with chronic lymphocytic leukemia. The CDR3 region is CASSTVKTTNTGELFF. The CDR3, as DNA: TGTGCCAGCAGTACAGTAAAGACAACGAACACCGGGGAGCTGTTTTTT.